This is a list of T cell receptor beta chains from one sample in a study of CD8 T cells in Susac syndrome. MiXCR was run by TCRdb on the immunoSEQ multiplex PCR reads, yielding one entry per CDR3 protein. Of around 180,000 distinct CDR3 sequences in the sample, approximately 95% were seen once. The sample was CD8+ T cells from PBMCs. These receptors all stem from a human donor with multiple sclerosis. Both conserved end residues are part of each CDR3. Each record gives: D gene, clone size, V gene, J gene, CDR3 DNA, CDR3 protein. D genes are given only for firm matches. The size entry is marked missing in some rows and otherwise reads once, few, many or a size class.

>.|.|TRBV20-1|TRBJ1-1
TGCAGTGCTAACAACAGGGATTATTGGACTGAAGCTTTCTTT
CSANNRDYWTEAFF
>TRBD2|.|TRBV20-1|TRBJ2-5
TGCAGTGCTAGAGATCCCGAACTAGCGGAAGAGACCCAGTACTTC
CSARDPELAEETQYF
>.|once|TRBV29-1|TRBJ2-1
TGCAGCGTTGAAGATCCCAGGGGAAGGGAATATGAGCAGTTCTTC
CSVEDPRGREYEQFF
>.|.|TRBV7-9|TRBJ2-7
TGTGCCAGCAGTCCAAATCTCGGACCGACCTCGGGCGAGCAGTACTTC
CASSPNLGPTSGEQYF
>.|.|TRBV20-1|TRBJ2-7
TGCAGTGCGAAGGATGGGGACCGCCCTTACGAGCAGTACTTC
CSAKDGDRPYEQYF
>.|.|TRBV12-3/TRBV12-4|TRBJ1-5
TGTGCCAGCAGTAAGGATTGGAATAGCAATCAGCCCCAGCATTTT
CASSKDWNSNQPQHF
>TRBD1|once|TRBV2|TRBJ2-7
TGTGCCAGCAGGACAGGGACCCACGAGCAGTACTTC
CASRTGTHEQYF
>.|.|TRBV27|TRBJ1-6
TGTGCCACCTCATATGGGTATAATTCACCCCTCCACTTT
CATSYGYNSPLHF
>TRBD1|once|TRBV29-1|TRBJ1-5
TGCAGCGTGTGGACAGGCGATAGCAATCAGCCCCAGCATTTT
CSVWTGDSNQPQHF
>TRBD2|.|TRBV19|TRBJ2-2
TGTGCCAGTAGCCAGTCTAGCGGGAGAAGGACCGGGGAGCTGTTTTTT
CASSQSSGRRTGELFF
>.|.|TRBV5-1|TRBJ2-2
TGCGCCAGCAGCGTTCTTGCGGGGGCTCCCGGGGAGCTGTTTTTT
CASSVLAGAPGELFF
>.|.|TRBV7-9|TRBJ2-7
TGTGCCAGCAGCCCGCCGACAGGTACTCCCTACGAGCAGTACTTC
CASSPPTGTPYEQYF
>.|few|TRBV29-1|TRBJ2-7
TGCAGCGTTGAGTCGGGGGTGACCTACGAGCAGTACTTC
CSVESGVTYEQYF
>.|.|TRBV7-2|TRBJ2-7
TGTGCCAGCAGCTTTGGACCCGAAGTGGCCTACGAGCAGTACTTC
CASSFGPEVAYEQYF
>.|.|TRBV29-1|TRBJ2-3
TGCAGCGTTGAATGGTACCACACAGATACGCAGTATTTT
CSVEWYHTDTQYF
>.|once|TRBV20-1|TRBJ2-5
TGCAGTGCCAAAAAGTGGGTATTTGGCCAAGAGACCCAGTACTTC
CSAKKWVFGQETQYF
>TRBD1|.|TRBV20-1|TRBJ1-1
TGCAGTGCTATGGACAGGGGAACGGGGAACACTGAAGCTTTCTTT
CSAMDRGTGNTEAFF
>.|.|TRBV24-1|TRBJ2-1
TGTGCCACCAGTGACCCGAGGACCTACAATGAGCAGTTCTTC
CATSDPRTYNEQFF
>TRBD2|.|TRBV14|TRBJ2-1
TGTGCCAGCAGCCAAGATTTTAGGGTAGCGGGATTAGCTGAGCAGTTCTTC
CASSQDFRVAGLAEQFF
>TRBD2|.|TRBV29-1|TRBJ2-3
TGCAGCGTTGGAGGGACTAGCGGGAGAGGAGATACGCAGTATTTT
CSVGGTSGRGDTQYF
>.|.|TRBV4-1|TRBJ2-7
TGCGCCAGCAGCCAAGTTCGTGGAGAACTCTACGAGCAGTACTTC
CASSQVRGELYEQYF
>.|.|TRBV29-1|TRBJ2-3
TGCAGCGTTGCCGGGACCAGATCGGATACGCAGTATTTT
CSVAGTRSDTQYF
>.|.|TRBV27|TRBJ2-5
TGTGCCAGCAGTAACAGGGTCTGGGAGACCCAGTACTTC
CASSNRVWETQYF
>TRBD2|.|TRBV4-2|TRBJ2-5
TGTGCCAGCAGCCAAGAGAGGGGCGGGGGACAAGAGACCCAGTACTTC
CASSQERGGGQETQYF
>.|.|TRBV28|TRBJ2-4
TGTGCCAGCAGGCCGCAGGGAGGAGCCAAAAACATTCAGTACTTC
CASRPQGGAKNIQYF
>TRBD1|.|TRBV5-1|TRBJ2-7
TGCGCCAGCAGCTCAAACACCGGGACAGGAGCCTACGAGCAGTACTTC
CASSSNTGTGAYEQYF
>.|.|TRBV4-1|TRBJ1-2
TGCGCCAGCAGCCACACTAGCCTCAGGGCCGGCTATGGCTACACCTTC
CASSHTSLRAGYGYTF
>.|.|TRBV10-3|TRBJ2-1
TGTGCCATCAGTGAGGGGGCCTCCTACAATGAGCAGTTCTTC
CAISEGASYNEQFF
>.|.|TRBV3-1|TRBJ2-2
TGTGCCAGCAGCTATCCGGGAGCCCCGAACACCGGGGAGCTGTTTTTT
CASSYPGAPNTGELFF
>.|.|TRBV28|TRBJ2-5
TGTGCCAGCAGTTTCCCAGCCGGGACCCGGCAAGAGACCCAGTACTTC
CASSFPAGTRQETQYF
>.|.|TRBV6-6|TRBJ1-1
TGTGCCAGCAGTCTCTTGCGGAACACTGAAGCTTTCTTT
CASSLLRNTEAFF
>TRBD2|.|TRBV7-9|TRBJ2-3
TGTGCCAGCAGCTCGACCCCGGGACTAGAAATCACAGATACGCAGTATTTT
CASSSTPGLEITDTQYF
>TRBD2|.|TRBV14|TRBJ2-3
TGTGCCAGCAGCCAAGAGGGGCTAGCGGAAACAGATACGCAGTATTTT
CASSQEGLAETDTQYF
>TRBD1|.|TRBV12-3/TRBV12-4|TRBJ2-5
TGTGCCAGCAGTTTGCACGAGGGACAGGGGTCGGAGACCCAGTACTTC
CASSLHEGQGSETQYF
>.|.|TRBV2|TRBJ2-7
TGTGCCAGCAGTGCGGACAGCATCTACGAGCAGTACTTC
CASSADSIYEQYF
>.|.|TRBV7-9|TRBJ1-1
TGTGCCAGCAGCTTACCCGACAGAAAGAACACTGAAGCTTTCTTT
CASSLPDRKNTEAFF
>TRBD1|.|TRBV24-1|TRBJ1-2
TGTGCCACCAGTGATGGGACAGGGGCCTATGGCTACACCTTC
CATSDGTGAYGYTF
>.|.|TRBV3-1|TRBJ2-7
TGTGCCAGCAGCCAAGATCCCCAGCCAGGAACCTACGAGCAGTACTTC
CASSQDPQPGTYEQYF
>.|once|TRBV5-1|TRBJ1-1
TGCGCCAGCAGCTTGGCCGCCCAGGGACCAAACACTGAAGCTTTCTTT
CASSLAAQGPNTEAFF
>.|once|TRBV7-7|TRBJ2-7
TGTGCCAGCAGCTTAGTGGCGAATGGCGAGCAGTACTTC
CASSLVANGEQYF
>TRBD2|.|TRBV27|TRBJ2-7
TGTGCCAGCAGTCCTCAACTAGCGAATAACTACGAGCAGTACTTC
CASSPQLANNYEQYF
>.|.|TRBV12-3/TRBV12-4|TRBJ2-1
TGTGCCAGCAGTTTCTTAGGGTCGATTGAGCAGTTCTTC
CASSFLGSIEQFF
>TRBD1|.|TRBV19|TRBJ2-1
TGTGCCAGTAGTCCGGAGACAGGGGGAGTCTACAATGAGCAGTTCTTC
CASSPETGGVYNEQFF
>TRBD2|.|TRBV12-5|TRBJ2-1
TGTGCTAGTGGTTTTGAGGGACTACTCAATGAGCAGTTCTTC
CASGFEGLLNEQFF
>TRBD1|.|TRBV20-1|TRBJ2-1
TGCAGTGCTAGTAGGGGACAGGGGAATTTCAATGAGCAGTTCTTC
CSASRGQGNFNEQFF
>.|.|TRBV2|TRBJ2-1
TGTGCCAGCATAGGAGGGAGGAATGAGCAGTTCTTC
CASIGGRNEQFF
>.|.|TRBV7-9|TRBJ2-5
TGTGCCAGCAGCCCAAGACAGCCTCAAGAGACCCAGTACTTC
CASSPRQPQETQYF
>.|.|TRBV7-8|TRBJ2-5
TGTGCCAGCAGGGGAACGTTGAAGGAGACCCAGTACTTC
CASRGTLKETQYF
>TRBD2|.|TRBV4-2|TRBJ2-5
TGTGCCAGCAGCCGGAGCGGGGGGTCGTGGCAAGAGACCCAGTACTTC
CASSRSGGSWQETQYF
>.|.|TRBV12-5|TRBJ2-7
TGTGCTAGTGGTTCCCTAGTGGGGGAGCAGTACTTC
CASGSLVGEQYF
>.|.|TRBV4-1|TRBJ2-7
TGCGCCAGCAGCCAAGAAAGTGACAACTCCTACGAGCAGTACTTC
CASSQESDNSYEQYF
>.|.|TRBV5-1|TRBJ2-7
TGCGCCAGCAGCTTGTTCTACGAGCAGTACTTC
CASSLFYEQYF